Sequencing of this T cell receptor beta chain was carried out in a study of T cell repertoires in cytomegalovirus infection. Whole-study findings and limits: Dominating the ex vivo response were HLA-C-restricted CMV-specific TCR beta clonotypes. The cumulative frequency of public TCR beta families distinguished individuals who carried CMV together with the relevant HLA.

Germline V gene sequence: CDR1 LNHNV, CDR2 YYDKDF (reference sequence). V was clipped by 6 bases and J by 6 bases; unmatched bases: 4. The CDR3 length is 14 residues. One entry per CDR3 protein, called by TCRdb with MiXCR from the reads. This table holds 65,000 to 85,000 distinct CDR3 sequences, around 27% found once. About this clonotype: Its antigen is unknown.

This sequence was found in a human donor in good health (CMV status not recorded). Some clones in this sample may be carry-over from other donors' samples. The sequences come from CD8+ T cells from cultured PBMCs, collected from culture after CMV antigen stimulation. The gene calls are TRBV15 and TRBJ2-1; 11 nucleotides agree with TRBD1. CDR3 in amino acids: CATRSGTGGNEQFF. The CDR3 DNA reads as TGTGCCACCAGGTCCGGGACAGGGGGCAATGAGCAGTTCTTC.